These T cell receptor beta chains were read from a single sample in a study of T-cell reconstitution after alpha-beta-depleted transplantation in children. In TCRdb, the PCR reads were re-called with MiXCR into one record per CDR3 protein. Of some 260,000 distinct CDR3 sequences in the sample, roughly a quarter were seen once. The source was PBMCs, mostly from graft donor cells, collected 360 days after TCRalphabeta/CD19-depleted stem cell transplant. The origin of the receptors is a female patient aged 2 to 10 who had a stem cell transplant for congenital amegakaryocytic thrombocytopenia, so the T cells may come from the graft donor. The CDR3 runs from the conserved cysteine through the conserved F or W. Fields, in order: J gene, CDR3 length, V gene, clone size, D gene, CDR3 DNA, CDR3 protein. A D gene is named only where the DNA matches it firmly. Clone size appears in some rows only: once, few, many, or a class for an expanded clone.

TRBJ2-1,14,TRBV12-3/TRBV12-4,.,TRBD2,TGTGCCAGCAGTTTTGGGGGAGGGTCTAGGGAGCAGTTCTTC,CASSFGGGSREQFF
TRBJ1-2,13,TRBV9,few,.,TGTGCCAGCAGGGACATTGCGCCACATGGCTACACCTTC,CASRDIAPHGYTF
TRBJ2-5,16,TRBV18,.,TRBD2,TGTGCCAGCTCACGACGTAGCGGGGGGGCCGGAGAGACCCAGTACTTC,CASSRRSGGAGETQYF
TRBJ1-2,18,TRBV5-6,few,TRBD1,TGTGCCAGCAGCTTGGGTTCGGCAGGGGGCAAATATAACTATGGCTACACCTTC,CASSLGSAGGKYNYGYTF
TRBJ1-6,18,TRBV21-1,.,.,TGTGCCAGCAGGCGTTTTTTAGGGGGAAGGGCCTATAATTCACCCCTCCACTTT,CASRRFLGGRAYNSPLHF
TRBJ2-4,13,TRBV12-3/TRBV12-4,few,.,TGTGCCAGCAATTTCGGTTCCAGAAACATTCAGTACTTC,CASNFGSRNIQYF
TRBJ2-2,14,TRBV7-8,.,.,TGTGCCAGCTCCGGGGGGCCACGAACCGGGGAGCTGTTTTTT,CASSGGPRTGELFF
TRBJ1-1,16,TRBV27,few,.,TGTGCCAGCAGTTTCCTACGCTCGCACGGCGTCGGTGAAGCTTTCTTT,CASSFLRSHGVGEAFF
TRBJ2-1,15,TRBV18,few,TRBD2,TGTGCCAGCTCACCTGTAGCGGGAGGGCCCAATGAGCAGTTCTTC,CASSPVAGGPNEQFF
TRBJ2-7,14,TRBV20-1,.,TRBD1,TGCAGTGCCGACACAAGGACAGGGTCCTACGAGCAGTACTTC,CSADTRTGSYEQYF
TRBJ2-3,17,TRBV6-2/TRBV6-3,few,.,TGTGCCAGCAGTTACTCGAGGTTCGCGGTCGAGGTAGATACGCAGTATTTT,CASSYSRFAVEVDTQYF
TRBJ2-1,16,TRBV7-9,.,TRBD2,TGTGCCAGCAGCTTACGGGAACTAGCGGGAGGGGATGAGCAGTTCTTC,CASSLRELAGGDEQFF
TRBJ2-7,15,TRBV20-1,.,TRBD2,TGCAGTGCTAGAGAGTGGGGCGCGGGAGACTACGAGCAGTACTTC,CSAREWGAGDYEQYF
TRBJ2-7,12,TRBV10-2,many,.,TGCGCCAGCAGTGAGGGGGCCTACGAGCAGTACTTC,CASSEGAYEQYF
TRBJ1-5,10,TRBV28,.,.,TGTGCCACTAGCAATCAGCCCCAGCATTTT,CATSNQPQHF
TRBJ2-7,13,TRBV7-3,few,.,TGTGCCAGCAGCTTAACGTCCGGCTACGAGCAGTACTTC,CASSLTSGYEQYF
TRBJ1-5,17,TRBV12-3/TRBV12-4,.,.,TGTGCCAGCAGTTTTATGGGGGGTGAGGAGAGCAATCAGCCCCAGCATTTT,CASSFMGGEESNQPQHF
TRBJ2-1,14,TRBV5-1,.,TRBD2,TGCGCCAGCAGCGTTAGCGGCCAGCGGGAAGAGCAGTTCTTC,CASSVSGQREEQFF
TRBJ1-4,15,TRBV2,.,.,TGTGCCAGCACTGCTCTCGGGACCTTTAATGAAAAACTGTTTTTT,CASTALGTFNEKLFF
TRBJ2-7,15,TRBV10-3,.,.,TGTGCCATCAGTGAGTCACGGCAGGGCAGAGGCGAGCAGTACTTC,CAISESRQGRGEQYF
TRBJ1-5,17,TRBV7-6,.,TRBD1,TGTGCCAGCAGCTTAGTACCCCGGGACAGATACAATCAGCCCCAGCATTTT,CASSLVPRDRYNQPQHF
TRBJ1-1,21,TRBV7-6,.,.,TGTGCCAGCAGCTTAGCGATGGGGGTTGGTCGGGTCGAAACCCCTAACACTGAAGCTTTCTTT,CASSLAMGVGRVETPNTEAFF
TRBJ2-5,16,TRBV12-3/TRBV12-4,few,.,TGTGCCAGCAGTCCGTCCGGACGACCGATTCAAGAGACCCAGTACTTC,CASSPSGRPIQETQYF
TRBJ2-1,14,TRBV29-1,.,.,TGCAGCGTTGAACACGGCGGGCAGTACAATGAGCAGTTCTTC,CSVEHGGQYNEQFF
TRBJ1-5,14,TRBV20-1,.,.,TGCAGTGCCTTGACGGATCTTAGCAATCAGCTTCAGCATTTT,CSALTDLSNQLQHF
TRBJ2-1,11,TRBV4-2,.,.,TGTGCCAGCAGCCTTGCCTATGAGCAGTTCTTC,CASSLAYEQFF
TRBJ2-1,17,TRBV12-3/TRBV12-4,few,TRBD2,TGTGCCAGCAGTACGCGGACTAGCGGGGGGCTAAACAATGAGCAGTTCTTC,CASSTRTSGGLNNEQFF
TRBJ1-2,14,TRBV20-1,.,TRBD1,TGCAGTGCTGCTACCGGGACAGGGGCCTATGGCTACACCTTC,CSAATGTGAYGYTF
TRBJ1-1,11,TRBV29-1,.,.,TGCAGCGGTGAGAAAGGCACTGAAGCTTTCTTT,CSGEKGTEAFF
TRBJ2-4,14,TRBV6-5,few,TRBD2,TGTGCCAGCAGTTTAGGACTAGCAGAAAACATTCAGTACTTC,CASSLGLAENIQYF
TRBJ2-7,15,TRBV4-3,.,.,TGCGCCAGCAGCCACCACCCAGGGGACTCCTACGAGCAGTACTTC,CASSHHPGDSYEQYF
TRBJ1-5,21,TRBV28,.,.,TGTGCCAGCAGCCGAATCACGAAACAGGGATTTCGGGTGGGGTTAAATCAGCCCCAGCATTTT,CASSRITKQGFRVGLNQPQHF
TRBJ2-1,17,TRBV12-3/TRBV12-4,.,.,TGTGCCAGCAGTCACCTTTATTGGGAGGACACCTACAATGAGCAGTTCTTC,CASSHLYWEDTYNEQFF
TRBJ2-2,21,TRBV11-3,few,TRBD2,TGTGCCAGCAGCTTAGGGTTTAGGACTAGCGGGAGAATGCGTAACACCGGGGAGCTGTTTTTT,CASSLGFRTSGRMRNTGELFF
TRBJ1-5,18,TRBV4-1,few,TRBD1,TGCGCCAGCAGCCAAGATCCGACAGGGGGATATAGCAATCAGCCCCAGCATTTT,CASSQDPTGGYSNQPQHF
TRBJ2-2,16,TRBV12-3/TRBV12-4,few,TRBD2,TGTGCCAGCAGCCCTGCGGGAGGAGGGGGGCCCGGGGAGCTGTTTTTT,CASSPAGGGGPGELFF
TRBJ2-7,15,TRBV3-1,.,.,TGTGCCAGCAGCAAGGCAGGCAGAAATACCTACGAGCAGTACTTC,CASSKAGRNTYEQYF